The 19 T cell receptor beta chains presented below share a single source sample, sequenced in a study of regulatory T cells in long-lasting Graves disease. The sample's time point: persistent/refractory GD, antithyroid drugs over 5 years with positive TRAb. RNA isolated from PBMCs was used to make the TCR library. TCR beta libraries were built with iRepertoire HTBI primers and Arm-PCR of CDR3 regions. TCRdb used MiXCR to reprocess the multiplex PCR reads, holding one entry per CDR3 protein. This table has 310,000 or so distinct CDR3 sequences, 20% to 25% appearing once. Material: peripheral blood mononuclear cells (PBMCs), obtained when the disease was refractory, from a patient treated with antithyroid drugs. The receptors come from a female donor with Graves disease.

J is TRBJ2-6 and V is TRBV4-2; 8 nucleotides align to TRBD1. From germline, CDR1 is LGHNA and CDR2 YNFKEQ. V was pared by 4 bases and J by 0 bases, with 5 bases of the junction left unmatched. This CDR3 comprises 17 residues. CDR3 sequence reads: CASSPTGALSGANVLTF. CDR3 DNA sequence: TGTGCCAGCAGCCCGACAGGGGCCCTCTCTGGGGCCAACGTCCTGACTTTC.

The DNA of the CDR3 is TGCAGTGCCACTAGAGAGGCGGGAGGGAGGTTCGTGCAGTTCTTC. This sequence encodes CSATREAGGRFVQFF. The chain combines TRBV20-1 with TRBJ2-1; 9 nucleotides line up with TRBD2. This CDR3 has 15 amino acids. CDR1 and CDR2 (germline): DFQATT, SNEGSKA (reference sequence). V was pared by 6 bases and J by 12 bases, with 18 bases of the junction left unmatched.

The DNA for the CDR3 is TGTGCCAGTAGTATGGCGGAGCAGCCCTACGAGCAGTACTTC. Amino acids: CASSMAEQPYEQYF. The J gene is TRBJ2-7, the V gene TRBV19; D is ambiguous. The germline gives CDR1 LNHDA, CDR2 SQIVND (reference sequence). The V and J ends lost 3 bases and 2 bases respectively, with 11 bases between them. The CDR3 totals 14 residues.

This clonotype was detected many times. The gene calls are TRBV7-2 and TRBJ2-5; 8 bases are a match to TRBD2. Trimming at V came to 1 base and at J to 5 bases, leaving 6 bases not matched to a gene. The germline V gene has CDR1 SGHTA and CDR2 FQGNSA. This CDR3 comprises 15 residues. In nucleotides, the CDR3 is TGTGCCAGCAGCTTAGTAGCGACTAGCGACGAGACCCAGTACTTC. This encodes CASSLVATSDETQYF.

This clonotype occurred a few times. The chain recombines TRBV5-1 with TRBJ2-1; D may match TRBD1 or TRBD2 (5 bases each). This CDR3 spans 16 amino acids. Per germline, CDR1 SGHRS and CDR2 YFSETQ. V was shortened by 0 bases and J by 8 bases, with 18 bases between the two germline ends. The CDR3, as DNA: TGCGCCAGCAGCTTGGGACGGGGCGCTTCTTACGATGAGCAGTTCTTC. Translating it yields CASSLGRGASYDEQFF.

This clonotype was seen a few times. This chain links TRBV7-9 with TRBJ1-2; D perhaps matches TRBD1 (5 bases). Between the trimmed V and J ends, which lost 5 bases and 5 bases, there was a span of 24 bases. This CDR3 has 17 residues. Looked up from germline, CDR1 is SEHNR and CDR2 is FQNEAQ (reference sequence). Written as DNA, the CDR3 is TGTGCCAGCAGCGTCCTCCCATCAGGGCTCCACTTATATGGCTACACCTTC. It translates to CASSVLPSGLHLYGYTF. Looking up the rest from reference TRBV7-9 and TRBJ1-2 gives the full variable domain: DTGVSQNPRHKITKRGQNVTFRCDPISEHNRLYWYRQTLGQGPEFLTYFQNEAQLEKSRLLSDRFSAERPKGSFSTLEIQRTEQGDSAMYLCASSVLPSGLHLYGYTFGSGTRLTVV.

Worth noting for this clonotype: One end of the junction is discordant with germline, which a read error may explain. This sequence joins TRBV5-1 and TRBJ2-7; perhaps TRBD2 as D (5 bases). The length of the CDR3 is 13 residues. Germline CDR1 is SGHRS and CDR2 is YFSETQ. CDR3 sequence: CASSLNGDYERYF. In DNA form, the CDR3 reads TGCGCCAGCAGCTTGAACGGAGACTACGAGCGGTACTTC. Full variable domain (remainder filled in from reference TRBV5-1 and TRBJ2-7): KAGVTQTPRYLIKTRGQQVTLSCSPISGHRSVSWYQQTPGQGLQFLFEYFSETQRNKGNFPGRFSGRQFSNSRSEMNVSTLELGDSALYLCASSLNGDYERYFGPGTRLTVT.

Worth noting for this clonotype: Being one base from a much bigger clone, this may be a read error. This chain connects TRBV2 to TRBJ1-1, with D hard to call. CDR1 and CDR2 from the germline V gene are SNHLY and FYNNEI. V lost 10 bases to trimming and J lost 4 bases, with 13 bases between them. The CDR3 loop spans 12 amino acids. The CDR3 protein is CANIRGTTEAFF. Here the CDR3 DNA reads TGTGCCAACATTCGGGGTACCACTGAAGCTTTCTTT.

This clonotype showed up many times. The chain is built from TRBV7-2 and TRBJ2-7, with unresolved D. V gave up 3 bases and J gave up 1 base, with 7 bases separating them. CDR3 length equals 13 residues. Germline CDR1 SGHTA, CDR2 FQGNSA. The CDR3 loop reads CASSLDGSYEQYF. DNA of the CDR3: TGTGCCAGCAGCTTGGATGGTTCCTACGAGCAGTACTTC.

A few counts support this clonotype. The rearrangement joins TRBV14 to TRBJ1-2; TRBD1 agrees at 10 bases. The CDR3 contains 18 residues. The germline V gene encodes CDR1 SGHDN and CDR2 FVKESK. Trimming removed 0 bases from V and 2 bases from J; junction bases left unmatched: 9. CDR3 region: CASSQDPKRTGGNYGYTF. The DNA of the CDR3 is TGTGCCAGCAGCCAAGACCCTAAACGGACAGGGGGGAACTATGGCTACACCTTC. Filled out from reference TRBV14 and TRBJ1-2, the complete variable domain reads EAGVTQFPSHSVIEKGQTVTLRCDPISGHDNLYWYRRVMGKEIKFLLHFVKESKQDESGMPNNRFLAERTGGTYSTLKVQPAELEDSGVYFCASSQDPKRTGGNYGYTFGSGTRLTVV.

In DNA, the CDR3 is TGCGCCAGCAGCCCCAGGGAGGGGACAGATACGCAGTATTTT. The encoded protein is CASSPREGTDTQYF. The chain joins TRBV4-1 to TRBJ2-3, with 7 bases identical to TRBD2. CDR3 size: 14 residues. J gave up 3 bases and V 4 bases, and 4 bases lay outside the gene matches. Per germline, CDR1 MGHRA and CDR2 YSYEKL.

The J gene is TRBJ2-7, the V gene TRBV4-2; D may be TRBD2 (6 bases). From germline, CDR1 is LGHNA and CDR2 YNFKEQ. This CDR3 has 13 amino acids. The V gene lost 0 bases and the J gene lost 7 bases, with 10 bases spanning the gap. CDR3 residues: CASSQEGGVEQYF. CDR3 nucleotide sequence: TGTGCCAGCAGCCAAGAAGGCGGGGTTGAGCAGTACTTC.

This clonotype was seen more than once but under ten times. The rearrangement uses TRBV6-1 and TRBJ2-7; TRBD1 is a possible D gene (6 bases). V was cut by 10 bases and J by 0 bases, with 22 bases left in between. The CDR3 totals 16 residues. Germline CDR1 and CDR2: MNHNS and SASEGT. CDR3 DNA sequence: TGTGCCACCGAATCGACCGGGACACGGAGCTCCTACGAGCAGTACTTC. Translation gives CATESTGTRSSYEQYF.

The chain joins TRBV19 to TRBJ1-1, with D possibly TRBD1 on 5 matching bases. V was trimmed by 3 bases and J by 3 bases, leaving 11 bases between them. Germline lookup yields CDR1 LNHDA and CDR2 SQIVND (reference sequence). The CDR3 totals 14 residues. Written as DNA, the CDR3 is TGTGCCAGTAGTATTGGCAGGGCGTACACTGAAGCTTTCTTT. This translates into CASSIGRAYTEAFF.

This clonotype was counted many times. J is TRBJ1-5 and V is TRBV20-1; the D is unclear. The V gene's germline CDR1 is DFQATT and CDR2 SNEGSKA (reference sequence). This CDR3 is built from 12 residues. V lost 2 bases and J lost 4, with 6 bases in between. This chain's CDR3 is CSARKPNQPQHF. The CDR3 bases are TGCAGTGCTAGAAAACCAAATCAGCCCCAGCATTTT.

This clonotype was counted ten times or more. The chain employs TRBV6-1 and TRBJ2-2; D not certain. This CDR3 has 13 residues. Germline values: CDR1 MNHNS, CDR2 SASEGT. Trimming cost V 5 bases and J 3 bases, with 7 bases left between them. CDR3 protein: CASSLDYTGELFF. The DNA for the CDR3 is TGTGCCAGCAGTCTCGACTACACCGGGGAGCTGTTTTTT.

The J gene is TRBJ2-7, the V gene TRBV7-2; 13 bases are shared with TRBD2. Germline CDR1 is SGHTA and CDR2 is FQGNSA. CDR3 length equals 17 residues. The V and J ends lost 1 base and 3 bases, in that order; junction bases with no gene match: 6. CDR3 sequence: CASSLGLAGGTIYEQYF. CDR3 sequence (DNA): TGTGCCAGCAGCTTAGGACTAGCGGGAGGTACTATCTACGAGCAGTACTTC.

This sequence joins TRBV4-1 and TRBJ2-7, with D uncertain. From germline, CDR1 is MGHRA and CDR2 YSYEKL. The CDR3 has 15 amino acids. The V end was cut by 0 bases, the J end by 0 bases, with 9 bases between. CDR3 amino acids: CASSQEEIYSYEQYF. Written as DNA, the CDR3 is TGCGCCAGCAGCCAAGAGGAGATCTACTCCTACGAGCAGTACTTC.

This clonotype was counted ten times or more. The rearrangement joins TRBV6-5 to TRBJ1-4; D is perhaps TRBD1 (6 bases). V was cut by 2 bases and J by 3 bases, with 22 bases left in between. The CDR3 length is 19 residues. Germline V gene sequence: CDR1 MNHEY, CDR2 SVGAGI. The CDR3 reads CASSYRYPSGGASNEKLFF. CDR3 DNA sequence: TGTGCCAGCAGTTACCGATACCCGTCGGGGGGCGCATCTAATGAAAAACTGTTTTTT.